These 11 T cell receptor beta chains originate from one sample sequenced in a study of neurological immune-mediated disorders. TCRdb recomputed calls from the 5' RACE reads with MiXCR, one row per CDR3 protein. This sample yields 25,000 to 30,000 distinct CDR3 sequences, of which 10% to 15% are seen a single time; less than 9.5% belongs to the top ten. The sequencing sample was made of PBMCs. The receptors stem from a man aged 55 to 70 in good health.

This clonotype is judged medium-sized. The chain couples TRBV4-1 to TRBJ1-1; D possibly corresponds to TRBD1 (5 bases). The CDR3 spans 14 residues. Trimming cost V 0 bases and J 7 bases, with 12 bases left between them. The germline V gene encodes CDR1 MGHRA and CDR2 YSYEKL. CDR3 protein: CASSQEWGSVEAFF. CDR3 bases: TGCGCCAGCAGCCAAGAGTGGGGGTCGGTTGAAGCTTTCTTT.

This clonotype was counted at least ten times. The CDR3 DNA reads as TGCAGTGCTAACACCGGGACAGGGATATCCTACGAGCAGTACTTC. Translation: CSANTGTGISYEQYF. The rearrangement links TRBV20-1 to TRBJ2-7, with TRBD1 identical over 9 bases. The CDR3 sequence is 15 residues long. V dropped 4 bases and J dropped 1; count of bases not matched to a gene: 8. CDR1 and CDR2 from the germline V gene are DFQATT and SNEGSKA (reference sequence).

Ten or more counts support this clonotype. V and J are TRBV5-1 and TRBJ2-1; 10 nucleotides agree with TRBD2. CDR1 and CDR2 from the germline V gene are SGHRS and YFSETQ. This CDR3 comprises 15 residues. Losses at the gene ends were 4 bases for V and 10 bases for J; bases not matched to a gene: 11. The CDR3 coding sequence is TGCGCCAGCAGCGACACCGGGACTAGCGTCAGGGAGCAGTTCTTC. As protein: CASSDTGTSVREQFF.

The rearrangement joins TRBV11-1 to TRBJ1-1; no definite D call. The germline V gene has CDR1 SGHAT and CDR2 FQDESV (reference sequence). The CDR3 consists of 12 residues. The V gene lost 7 bases and the J gene lost 6 bases, with 12 bases spanning the gap. CDR3 amino acids: CASTSPPAEAFF. The DNA of the CDR3 is TGTGCCAGCACGTCGCCCCCCGCTGAAGCTTTCTTT. Full variable domain (outside the CDR3, taken from reference TRBV11-1 and TRBJ1-1): EAEVAQSPRYKITEKSQAVAFWCDPISGHATLYWYRQILGQGPELLVQFQDESVVDDSQLPKDRFSAERLKGVDSTLKIQPAELGDSAMYLCASTSPPAEAFFGQGTRLTVV.

In this sample, this clonotype turned up many times. The rearrangement links TRBV12-3 or TRBV12-4 to TRBJ1-5, with no clear D. This CDR3 spans 16 amino acids. With 6 bases removed from V and 4 bases from J, the gap between germline ends came to 19 bases. CDR3: CASSHDLGRKNQPQHF. The CDR3 DNA reads TGTGCCAGCAGCCACGACCTCGGGCGGAAAAATCAGCCCCAGCATTTT.

Details on this clonotype: A single base separates this from a much larger clone, so it may be a read error. This chain connects TRBV12-3 or TRBV12-4 to TRBJ2-5; 9 nucleotides line up with TRBD2. The CDR3 has 13 residues. This CDR3 reads CVSVGTSRETQYF. The CDR3 DNA reads as TGTGTCAGCGTTGGGACTAGCAGAGAGACCCAGTACTTC.

This clonotype was seen repeatedly, ten times or more. This chain joins TRBV7-2 and TRBJ2-7; 10 nucleotides agree with TRBD2. This CDR3 has 15 amino acids. V shed 1 base, J shed 7 bases, and the junction held 7 bases outside the gene matches. Per the germline V gene, CDR1 is SGHTA and CDR2 is FQGNSA. Here the CDR3 DNA reads TGTGCCAGCAGCTTAGTGGCTAGCGGGAGTGGGGAGCAGTACTTC. As protein: CASSLVASGSGEQYF.

This clonotype was found many times. The chain uses TRBV7-6 and TRBJ2-5, with D uncertain. CDR3 length: 13 residues. Per the germline V gene, CDR1 is SGHVS and CDR2 is FNYEAQ. V lost 2 bases to trimming and J lost 5 bases, with 9 bases between them. CDR3 residues: CASSLTWRETQYF. The CDR3 bases are TGTGCCAGCAGCTTAACTTGGCGGGAGACCCAGTACTTC.

This clonotype was picked up many times. CDR3 DNA: TGCGCCAGCAGCTTGGGCGGACAGCAAGAGACCCAGTACTTC. It encodes CASSLGGQQETQYF. The chain recombines TRBV5-1 with TRBJ2-5; D possibly corresponds to TRBD1 (6 bases). V was shortened by 0 bases and J by 2 bases, with 8 bases between the two germline ends. CDR1 and CDR2 (germline): SGHRS, YFSETQ. This CDR3 spans 14 amino acids. Using reference TRBV5-1 and TRBJ2-5 for the parts outside the CDR3, the full variable domain is KAGVTQTPRYLIKTRGQQVTLSCSPISGHRSVSWYQQTPGQGLQFLFEYFSETQRNKGNFPGRFSGRQFSNSRSEMNVSTLELGDSALYLCASSLGGQQETQYFGPGTRLLVL.

This clonotype appeared many times. V gene TRBV6-5 combines with J gene TRBJ2-2; D is unresolved. V gave up 7 bases and J gave up 4 bases, with 22 bases separating them. Germline-derived CDR1 and CDR2 are MNHEY and SVGAGI. CDR3 length: 17 amino acids. The CDR3 nucleotides are TGTGCCAGCACCAATCAAGTCGGGCAGCCGCCCACCGGGGAGCTGTTTTTT. As protein: CASTNQVGQPPTGELFF.

As for this clonotype: An end of the junction does not agree with germline; a read error may underlie this. The gene calls are TRBV6-5 and TRBJ2-5; D is unclear. Germline CDR1 MNHEY, CDR2 SVGAGI. The CDR3 has 14 residues. The CDR3 loop reads CASSYSACLETQYF. CDR3 bases: TGTGCCAGTAGTTACTCGGCTTGTCTGGAGACCCAGTACTTC.